These T cell receptor beta chains were read from a single sample in a study of T cell changes during pregnancy in multiple sclerosis. Method: immunoSEQ multiplex PCR; TCRdb's copy keeps in-frame clones and lacks some. The sample has roughly 60,000 clones; around nine tenths are singletons. The sample was peripheral blood, taken in the second trimester of pregnancy. The receptors originated from a female donor with multiple sclerosis, enrolled in a pregnancy study. Both conserved end residues are part of each CDR3. D genes are given only for firm matches. Size is omitted from some rows. Given values are once, few, many or a class for expanded clones.

>.|TRBV18|TRBJ1-4|.
CASSGGSNEKLFF
TGTGCCAGCTCAGGGGGCAGTAATGAAAAACTGTTTTTT
>.|TRBV7-2|TRBJ2-1|TRBD2
CASSLVTLTSGSGYNEQFF
TGTGCCAGCAGCTTAGTAACCCTGACTAGCGGGAGTGGGTACAATGAGCAGTTCTTC
>.|TRBV15|TRBJ2-7|.
CATSRDRDISDEQYF
TGTGCCACCAGCAGAGACCGGGACATCTCGGACGAGCAGTACTTC
>.|TRBV30|TRBJ1-4|.
CAWSPPAVPRREKLFF
TGTGCCTGGAGCCCTCCCGCGGTGCCCCGGCGGGAAAAACTGTTTTTT
>.|TRBV9|TRBJ2-7|TRBD1
CASSRGQGYEQYF
TGTGCCAGCAGCCGAGGACAGGGCTACGAGCAGTACTTC
>.|TRBV30|TRBJ2-7|.
CAWSERVASYEQYF
TGCGCCTGGAGTGAACGGGTCGCTAGCTACGAGCAGTACTTC
>.|TRBV7-9|TRBJ1-1|.
CASSLGTANTEAFF
TGTGCCAGCAGCTTAGGGACAGCCAACACTGAAGCTTTCTTT
>few|TRBV4-2|TRBJ2-1|.
CASSQVFQGPYNEQFF
TGTGCCAGCAGCCAAGTTTTCCAGGGCCCCTACAATGAGCAGTTCTTC
>.|TRBV10-2|TRBJ2-5|TRBD1
CASSVPGQVGETQYF
TGCGCCAGCAGTGTTCCTGGACAGGTGGGGGAGACCCAGTACTTC
>once|TRBV7-9|TRBJ2-7|TRBD2
CASSLGTSGMPAHEQYF
TGTGCCAGCAGCTTAGGGACTAGCGGGATGCCCGCCCACGAGCAGTACTTC
>few|TRBV2|TRBJ2-5|.
CASSRDTQETQYF
TGTGCCAGCAGTAGGGACACCCAAGAGACCCAGTACTTC
>.|TRBV7-6|TRBJ2-3|TRBD1
CASSLAGTGVTDTQYF
TGTGCCAGCAGCTTAGCCGGGACAGGGGTAACAGATACGCAGTATTTT
>few|TRBV7-9|TRBJ2-6|TRBD1
CASSRTGGIAGANVLTF
TGTGCCAGCAGCCGGACAGGGGGGATCGCTGGGGCCAACGTCCTGACTTTC
>few|TRBV27|TRBJ2-7|TRBD1
CASLRTGSLNEQYF
TGTGCCAGCCTTCGGACAGGGTCGCTCAACGAGCAGTACTTC
>.|TRBV5-4|TRBJ1-1|TRBD1
CASSLVGQGGTEAFF
TGTGCCAGCAGCTTGGTGGGACAGGGGGGCACTGAAGCTTTCTTT
>.|TRBV11-3|TRBJ2-1|TRBD1
CASSPDRATYNEQFF
TGTGCCAGCAGCCCGGACAGGGCCACCTACAATGAGCAGTTCTTC
>once|TRBV28|TRBJ1-2|.
CASSLPGVYYGYTF
TGTGCCAGCAGTTTACCAGGGGTATACTATGGCTACACCTTC
>.|TRBV21-1|TRBJ2-5|.
CASSKVRGSRRETQYF
TGTGCCAGCAGCAAAGTTAGGGGCTCAAGGCGGGAGACCCAGTACTTC